This T cell receptor beta chain was recovered during a study of blood T cells in healthy people across ages. Study information: About one barcoded beta molecule per two T cells was captured by template switching.

This clonotype has more than one count but fewer than ten. The use of a sample-barcoded 5' primer and a J-beta primer mix characterized a second PCR of roughly 6 to 11 cycles. TCRdb fed the 5' RACE reads into MiXCR, producing one record per CDR3 protein. This table holds about 640,000 distinct CDR3 sequences, roughly 58% found once. The receptor was derived from a man aged 55 to 69 in good health. The sequencing sample was made of blood.

The CDR3 loop reads CSVLVGANTGELFF. The CDR3, as DNA: TGCAGCGTTCTTGTGGGGGCGAACACCGGGGAGCTGTTTTTT. This rearrangement joins TRBV29-1 to TRBJ2-2; D may correspond to TRBD1 or TRBD2 (5 bases each). Germline CDR1 SQVTM, CDR2 ANQGSEA. This CDR3 is 14 amino acids long. V lost 5 bases and J lost 0, with 10 bases in between.